This T cell receptor (beta chain) was captured by sequencing in a study of T cell changes during pregnancy in multiple sclerosis. TCRdb keeps only in-frame clones here, not all; method: immunoSEQ multiplex PCR. This sample carries 35,000 to 55,000 clones, 89% of them seen once, and the ten largest clones take over 1%. From germline, CDR1 is SGHRS and CDR2 YFSETQ. The CDR3 has 16 residues. J was trimmed by 6 bases and V by 4 bases; bases with no gene match: 11. The chain employs TRBV5-1 and TRBJ2-2; 8 bases agree with TRBD2. The sequencing used CD4+ T cells from peripheral blood mononuclear cells, collected after pregnancy. This receptor was obtained from a female donor with multiple sclerosis, enrolled in a pregnancy study. The CDR3 is CASSPVAGLDSGELFF. CDR3 bases: TGCGCCAGCAGCCCGGTAGCGGGGCTTGACTCCGGGGAGCTGTTTTTT.